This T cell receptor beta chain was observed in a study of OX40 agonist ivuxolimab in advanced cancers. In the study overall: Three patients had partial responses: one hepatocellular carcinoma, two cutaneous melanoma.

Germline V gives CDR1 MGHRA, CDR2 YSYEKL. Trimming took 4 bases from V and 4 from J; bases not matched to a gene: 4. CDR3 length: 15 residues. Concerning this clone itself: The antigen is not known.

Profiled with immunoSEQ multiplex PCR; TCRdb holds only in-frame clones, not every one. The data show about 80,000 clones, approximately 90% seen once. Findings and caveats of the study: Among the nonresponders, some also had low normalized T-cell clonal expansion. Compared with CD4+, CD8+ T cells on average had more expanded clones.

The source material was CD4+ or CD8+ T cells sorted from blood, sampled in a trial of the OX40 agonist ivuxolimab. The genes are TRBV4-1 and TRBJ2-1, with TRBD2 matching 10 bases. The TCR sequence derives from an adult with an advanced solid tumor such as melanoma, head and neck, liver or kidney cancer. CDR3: CASSPAGGEYNEQFF. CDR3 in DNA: TGCGCCAGCAGCCCAGCGGGGGGGGAATACAATGAGCAGTTCTTC.